This passage covers 19 T cell receptor beta chains from one sample sequenced in a study of post-analysis software for immune sequencing data. Unique molecular identifiers were carried by the TCR beta cDNA libraries. Each CDR3 protein gets one entry after TCRdb re-called the PCR reads with MiXCR. In the table there are 750,000 to 950,000 distinct CDR3 sequences, around 50% of which are singletons. Their antigens remain unidentified. Findings of the study overall: Comparison of patients with controls showed about 5 TRBV segments more frequent in patients, TRBV5-6, TRBV5-1 and TRBV20-1 among them.

The sequencing input was blood. These receptors originate from a girl aged 10-17 years with multiple sclerosis.

The chain combines TRBV11-2 with TRBJ2-1; weak D call: TRBD2 (5 bases). V shed 5 bases and J shed 5 bases, with 10 bases lying between them. The germline CDR1 and CDR2 sequences are SGHAT and FQNNGV. This CDR3 comprises 13 residues. CDR3 nucleotides: TGTGCCAGCAGCACGGGGAAACACAATGAGCAGTTCTTC. Its protein product is CASSTGKHNEQFF.

This clonotype was seen only once. The chain recombines TRBV14 with TRBJ2-4; D possibly uses TRBD1 or TRBD2 (6 bases each). The J call may be incorrect, as the DNA end agrees better with TRBJ2-7. The length of the CDR3 is 17 residues. Germline lookup yields CDR1 SGHDN and CDR2 FVKESK. CDR3 sequence reads: CASSQDLGGTKAYEQYF. CDR3 sequence (DNA): TGTGCCAGCAGCCAAGATCTTGGCGGGACAAAAGCCTACGAGCAGTACTTC.

V usage is TRBV12-5 and J usage is TRBJ2-1; no clear D gene. Looked up from germline, CDR1 is LGHNT and CDR2 is FRNRAP. This CDR3 comprises 12 residues. Trimming shortened V by 11 bases and J by 0 bases, and 8 bases separated the two germline ends. CDR3 DNA sequence: TGTGCTGATAAGGACTCCTACAATGAGCAGTTCTTC. Translating it yields CADKDSYNEQFF.

This chain uses TRBV12-3 or TRBV12-4 with TRBJ1-5; D not resolved. The CDR3 extends over 14 amino acids. The V gene lost 3 bases and the J gene lost 1 base, with 7 bases spanning the gap. The CDR3 loop reads CASSLTWSNQPQHF. The CDR3 nucleotides read TGTGCCAGCAGTTTGACTTGGAGCAATCAGCCCCAGCATTTT.

The chain recombines TRBV18 with TRBJ2-7; D uncertain. Germline V gives CDR1 KGHSH, CDR2 LQKENI. The length of the CDR3 is 14 residues. V was trimmed by 3 bases and J by 1 base, leaving 10 bases between them. Here the CDR3 reads CASSPEAGSYEQYF. CDR3 nucleotides: TGTGCCAGCTCACCCGAGGCCGGTTCCTACGAGCAGTACTTC.

This clonotype was observed once. CDR3 region: CASSPGLAGREDTQYF. CDR3 in DNA: TGTGCCAGCAGTCCGGGACTAGCGGGCAGGGAGGATACGCAGTATTTT. J is TRBJ2-3 and V is TRBV6-6; 12 nucleotides match TRBD2. With 5 bases clipped from V and 6 bases from J, the junction kept 9 bases outside the gene matches. This CDR3 has 16 residues. Germline CDR1 MNHNY, CDR2 SVGAGI (reference sequence).

The chain recombines TRBV20-1 with TRBJ2-7; the match to TRBD1 covers 12 bases. After removal of 3 bases from V and 4 bases from J, the junction contained 10 bases not matched to a gene. Per the germline V gene, CDR1 is DFQATT and CDR2 is SNEGSKA (reference sequence). This CDR3 contains 16 residues. The CDR3 region is CSASAGGDRGRYEQYF. The CDR3 nucleotides read TGCAGTGCTAGTGCGGGCGGGGACAGGGGGCGGTACGAGCAGTACTTC.

In regard to this clonotype: A read error may account for a junction end that differs from germline. This chain connects TRBV10-3 to TRBJ2-1; 9 bases line up with TRBD1. The germline gives CDR1 ENHRY, CDR2 SYGVKD. The CDR3 covers 14 residues. The CDR3: CTISGTGPPGEQFF. As DNA, the CDR3 is TGTACCATCAGTGGGACAGGGCCTCCCGGTGAGCAGTTCTTC.

Here the CDR3 DNA reads TGTGCCAGCAGCCCTAGCGGGGGTCTTTTTCAGTACTTC. Protein product: CASSPSGGLFQYF. This chain links TRBV12-3 or TRBV12-4 with TRBJ2-4; 10 bases agree with TRBD2. The junction had 7 bases not matched to a gene; V was cut back by 6 bases and J by 11 bases. The CDR3 spans 13 residues.

The V call is TRBV7-9, the J call TRBJ2-1; D gene uncertain. The CDR3 consists of 12 residues. V was clipped by 4 bases and J by 15 bases, with 16 bases between them. The V gene's germline CDR1 is SEHNR and CDR2 FQNEAQ (reference sequence). Here the CDR3 DNA reads TGTGCCAGCAGCTCAGACATCACGTATCCGTTCTTC. Amino acids: CASSSDITYPFF.

CDR3 residues: CATSDGGRSGTKETQYF. CDR3 sequence (DNA): TGTGCCACCAGTGATGGGGGGAGGAGCGGGACTAAAGAGACCCAGTACTTC. The V call is TRBV24-1, the J call TRBJ2-4; the match to TRBD2 covers 7 bases. The tail of the sequence fits TRBJ2-5 better, so the J call may be wrong. This CDR3 is built from 17 residues. Germline CDR1 and CDR2: KGHDR and SFDVKD.

The gene calls are TRBV20-1 and TRBJ1-1; D remains unclear. The germline CDR1 and CDR2 sequences are DFQATT and SNEGSKA (reference sequence). V dropped 3 bases and J dropped 0 bases, with 2 bases sitting between them. The CDR3 loop spans 11 amino acids. The CDR3 DNA is TGCAGTGCTAGTGTGAACACTGAAGCTTTCTTT. Its protein is CSASVNTEAFF.

V gene TRBV29-1 combines with J gene TRBJ1-5, with TRBD1 identical over 7 bases. Germline V gene sequence: CDR1 SQVTM, CDR2 ANQGSEA. V trimming: 4 bases; J trimming: 9 bases; junction bases outside the gene matches: 15. The CDR3 has 15 residues. The chain's CDR3 is CSVVVPTGSMGPQHF. The CDR3 bases are TGCAGCGTTGTCGTCCCGACAGGGTCAATGGGGCCCCAGCATTTT.

The V call is TRBV6-5, the J call TRBJ2-1; 13 bases map to TRBD2. The CDR3 totals 16 residues. Germline values: CDR1 MNHEY, CDR2 SVGAGI. After removal of 2 bases from V and 8 bases from J, the junction contained 6 bases not matched to a gene. The CDR3 reads CASSYRGTSGMYEQFF. The CDR3 nucleotides read TGTGCCAGCAGTTACCGAGGGACTAGCGGGATGTATGAGCAGTTCTTC.

This clonotype was picked up a small number of times. V usage is TRBV15 and J usage is TRBJ2-5, with unresolved D. With 1 base removed from V and 3 bases from J, the gap between germline ends came to 12 bases. The CDR3 has 15 residues. Germline CDR1 and CDR2: LNHNV and YYDKDF (reference sequence). The DNA for the CDR3 is TGTGCCACCAGCAGAGGGGCGGACGCGAAAGAGACCCAGTACTTC. It encodes CATSRGADAKETQYF. The variable domain in full, with the rest retrieved from reference TRBV15 and TRBJ2-5, is DAMVIQNPRYQVTQFGKPVTLSCSQTLNHNVMYWYQQKSSQAPKLLFHYYDKDFNNEADTPDNFQSRRPNTSFCFLDIRSPGLGDTAMYLCATSRGADAKETQYFGPGTRLLVL.

This clonotype occurred a few times. CDR3 amino acids: CAIRKRTSEDNEQFF. CDR3 nucleotides: TGTGCCATCCGTAAGCGGACATCGGAGGACAATGAGCAGTTCTTC. The chain is built from TRBV10-3 and TRBJ2-1; TRBD1 or TRBD2 may be the D gene (5 bases each). Germline-derived CDR1 and CDR2 are ENHRY and SYGVKD. The length of the CDR3 is 15 residues. With 8 bases removed from V and 5 bases from J, the gap between germline ends came to 19 bases.

This clonotype was found once. The chain recombines TRBV5-1 with TRBJ1-1, with D possibly TRBD1 on 5 matching bases. The CDR3 consists of 13 residues. Germline V gene lookup returns CDR1 SGHRS and CDR2 YFSETQ. The V end was cut by 1 base, the J end by 7 bases, with 11 bases between. CDR3 sequence: CASSLPRGSEAFF. CDR3 coding DNA: TGCGCCAGCAGCTTGCCGCGGGGGAGTGAAGCTTTCTTT.

As to this clonotype: The junction and the germline gene differ at one end; a read error may be behind it. The J gene is TRBJ2-3, the V gene TRBV6-5; 7 bases are shared with TRBD2. The CDR3 totals 18 residues. CDR1 MNHEY and CDR2 SVGAGI come from the germline V gene. The DNA of the CDR3 is TGTGCCAGCAGTTACTCCCCTTTGTCACTAGCGAGCACAGATATGCAGTATTTT. Protein product: CASSYSPLSLASTDMQYF.

The chain employs TRBV27 and TRBJ1-1, with no clear D. Germline CDR1 reads MNHEY; CDR2 reads SMNVEV (reference sequence). V lost 4 bases to trimming and J lost 8 bases, with 17 bases between them. This CDR3 has 14 amino acids. The DNA for the CDR3 is TGTGCCAGCAGTTGGACCCCTGGACGGGTGGAAGCTTTCTTT. Protein product: CASSWTPGRVEAFF.